The entry that follows covers one T cell receptor (beta chain) sequence. Repertoires were generated with immunoSEQ multiplex PCR, while TCRdb's copy carries only in-frame clones and drops some. The repertoire holds under 200,000 clones, with more than 75% as singletons. This sample was included in a study of cytotoxic CD8 clonotypes in ibrutinib-treated CLL. This CDR3 is built from 14 residues. V was shortened by 0 bases and J by 5 bases, with 11 bases between the two germline ends. The V gene's germline CDR1 is SGHDT and CDR2 YYEEEE. This clonotype was sampled from a human donor with chronic lymphocytic leukemia. The chain links TRBV5-6 to TRBJ2-5, with D possibly being TRBD2 (7 bases). The sample consisted of PBMCs, taken after 12 months of ibrutinib treatment. The CDR3 bases are TGTGCCAGCAGCTTGGTTCGGGGGGCGGAGACCCAGTACTTC. Protein product: CASSLVRGAETQYF.